A selection of T cell receptor beta chains follows, all from one sample in a study of blood T cell repertoires in COVID-19. Clones were sequenced by immunoSEQ multiplex PCR, and TCRdb holds only the in-frame ones, with some missing. The sample consists of 150,000 to 250,000 clones, around 82% of them appearing once. The specimen sequenced was PBMCs or T cells enriched from blood (not recorded which). These receptors were collected from a man in his forties who had recovered from COVID-19. Each CDR3 is given with its conserved first and last residue. A D gene is named only where the DNA matches it firmly. Size is omitted from some rows. Given values are once, few, many or a class for expanded clones.

V,D,J,size,CDR3,DNA
TRBV7-9,-,TRBJ2-1,-,CASSLVSGAHNEQFF,TGTGCCAGCAGCTTAGTTTCTGGGGCTCACAATGAGCAGTTCTTC
TRBV28,TRBD1,TRBJ2-7,-,CASRFPGQAYEQYF,TGTGCCAGCAGGTTCCCGGGACAGGCCTACGAGCAGTACTTC
TRBV29-1,TRBD1,TRBJ2-1,-,CSAYTGQGNPNEQFF,TGCAGCGCGTACACGGGACAGGGAAACCCCAATGAGCAGTTCTTC
TRBV14,-,TRBJ2-1,-,CASSHDRALNRGNEQFF,TGTGCCAGCAGCCACGACAGGGCCCTAAATCGGGGGAATGAGCAGTTCTTC
TRBV9,-,TRBJ1-6,-,CASSVGTPEDSPLHF,TGTGCCAGCAGCGTCGGGACACCCGAAGATTCACCCCTCCACTTT
TRBV15,TRBD1,TRBJ1-2,-,CATSRSGTGVSGYTF,TGTGCCACCAGCAGATCGGGGACAGGGGTATCAGGCTACACCTTC
TRBV28,-,TRBJ1-2,-,CASSWASHYGYTF,TGTGCCAGCAGTTGGGCCTCCCACTATGGCTACACCTTC
TRBV10-3,TRBD1,TRBJ1-2,-,CAISESVPGQGAHGYTF,TGTGCCATCAGTGAGTCAGTCCCGGGACAGGGGGCGCATGGCTACACCTTC
TRBV6-2/TRBV6-3,-,TRBJ1-2,-,CASSYSTRNYGYTF,TGTGCCAGCAGTTACTCTACCAGAAACTATGGCTACACCTTC
TRBV18,TRBD1,TRBJ1-1,once,CASSAGQGAYTEAFF,TGTGCCAGCTCAGCGGGACAGGGGGCATACACTGAAGCTTTCTTT
TRBV2,TRBD1,TRBJ1-1,-,CASSETGTLNTEAFF,TGTGCCAGCAGTGAGACAGGGACTTTGAACACTGAAGCTTTCTTT
TRBV6-6,-,TRBJ1-4,-,CASSRTLGRGSNEKLFF,TGTGCCAGCAGTCGAACCCTCGGACGGGGGTCTAATGAAAAACTGTTTTTT
TRBV3-1/TRBV3-2,-,TRBJ1-4,-,CASSRREPRNEKLFF,TGTGCCAGCAGCCGGCGGGAGCCCCGTAATGAAAAACTGTTTTTT
TRBV9,TRBD1,TRBJ2-4,once,CASSVSDRGENIQYF,TGTGCCAGCAGCGTATCGGACAGGGGAGAAAACATTCAGTACTTC
TRBV6-1,-,TRBJ2-1,-,CASSETSGSYNEQFF,TGTGCCAGCAGTGAAACAAGCGGGTCCTACAATGAGCAGTTCTTC
TRBV2,TRBD1,TRBJ2-7,-,CASSGVPGQESEQYF,TGTGCCAGCAGTGGGGTCCCGGGACAGGAATCTGAGCAGTACTTC
TRBV27,-,TRBJ1-1,-,CASSLRRGSTEAFF,TGTGCCAGCAGTTTACGCAGGGGAAGCACTGAAGCTTTCTTT
TRBV6-5,-,TRBJ1-3,-,CASSYSIRVSGNTIYF,TGTGCCAGCAGTTACTCGATTCGGGTCTCTGGAAACACCATATATTTT
TRBV10-3,TRBD1,TRBJ1-2,once,CAISWDREGKEGYTF,TGTGCCATCAGTTGGGACAGGGAGGGTAAAGAGGGCTACACCTTC
TRBV19,TRBD2,TRBJ2-1,-,CASSLLGIAGGSYNEQFF,TGTGCCAGTAGTCTTTTGGGAATAGCGGGGGGGTCCTACAATGAGCAGTTCTTC
TRBV3-1/TRBV3-2,-,TRBJ1-1,-,CASSHGGLGTEAFF,TGTGCCAGCAGCCACGGGGGACTGGGCACTGAAGCTTTCTTT
TRBV24-1,TRBD1,TRBJ1-1,-,CATSRDRDTEAFF,TGTGCCACCTCCCGGGACAGAGACACTGAAGCTTTCTTT
TRBV12-3/TRBV12-4,-,TRBJ1-2,-,CASSLSDDGYTF,TGTGCCAGCAGTTTATCAGATGATGGCTACACCTTC
TRBV10-3,-,TRBJ1-2,-,CAISDHAGHGYTF,TGTGCCATCAGTGACCATGCAGGCCATGGCTACACCTTC
TRBV28,-,TRBJ1-6,-,CASGSRSWDSPLHF,TGTGCCAGCGGGTCGAGGAGTTGGGATTCACCCCTCCACTTT
TRBV6-5,-,TRBJ1-4,-,CASSYVRGEKLFF,TGTGCCAGCAGTTACGTGCGGGGAGAAAAACTGTTTTTT
TRBV10-3,TRBD1,TRBJ1-2,-,CAISEYDRVNYGYTF,TGTGCCATCAGTGAGTACGACAGGGTAAACTATGGCTACACCTTC
TRBV7-2,TRBD1,TRBJ1-2,-,CATEPDRGVNYGYTF,TGTGCCACCGAACCCGACAGGGGCGTTAACTATGGCTACACCTTC
TRBV7-9,-,TRBJ1-1,once,CASSAQGTEAFF,TGTGCCAGCAGTGCCCAGGGGACTGAAGCTTTCTTT
TRBV2,-,TRBJ2-3,-,CASKRPPGTDTQYF,TGTGCCAGCAAGAGGCCCCCTGGGACAGATACGCAGTATTTT
TRBV6-2/TRBV6-3,TRBD1,TRBJ2-7,-,CASSYRQGVYEQYF,TGTGCCAGCAGTTACCGACAGGGGGTCTACGAGCAGTACTTC
TRBV19,TRBD1,TRBJ1-2,-,CASSLLGIDRGYGYTF,TGTGCCAGTAGTCTTCTGGGAATCGACAGGGGCTATGGCTACACCTTC